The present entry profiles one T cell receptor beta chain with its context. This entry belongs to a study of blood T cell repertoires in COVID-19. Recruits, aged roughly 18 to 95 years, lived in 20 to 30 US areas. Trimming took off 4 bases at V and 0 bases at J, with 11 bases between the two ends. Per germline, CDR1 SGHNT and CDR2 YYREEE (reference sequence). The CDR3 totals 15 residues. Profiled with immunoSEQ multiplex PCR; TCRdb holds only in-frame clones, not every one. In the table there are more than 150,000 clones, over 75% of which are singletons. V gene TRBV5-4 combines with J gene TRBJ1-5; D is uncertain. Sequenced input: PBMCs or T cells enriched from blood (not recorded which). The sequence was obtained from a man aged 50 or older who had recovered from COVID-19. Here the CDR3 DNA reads TGTGCCAGCAGCATAGACGGGAATAGCAATCAGCCCCAGCATTTT. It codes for CASSIDGNSNQPQHF. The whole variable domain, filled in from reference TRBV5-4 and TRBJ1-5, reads ETGVTQSPTHLIKTRGQQVTLRCSSQSGHNTVSWYQQALGQGPQFIFQYYREEENGRGNFPPRFSGLQFPNYSSELNVNALELDDSALYLCASSIDGNSNQPQHFGDGTRLSIL.